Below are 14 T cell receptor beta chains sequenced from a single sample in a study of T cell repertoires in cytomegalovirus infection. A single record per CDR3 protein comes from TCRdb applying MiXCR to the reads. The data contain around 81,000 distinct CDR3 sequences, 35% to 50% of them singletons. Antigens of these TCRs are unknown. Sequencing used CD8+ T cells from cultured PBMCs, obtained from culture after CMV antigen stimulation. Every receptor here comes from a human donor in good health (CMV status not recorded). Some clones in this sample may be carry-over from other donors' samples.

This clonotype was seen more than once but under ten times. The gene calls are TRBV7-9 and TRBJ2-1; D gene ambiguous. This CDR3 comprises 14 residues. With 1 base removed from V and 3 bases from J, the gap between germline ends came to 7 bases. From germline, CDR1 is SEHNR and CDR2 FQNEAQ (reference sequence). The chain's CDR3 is CASSLDRDYNEQFF. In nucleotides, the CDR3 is TGTGCCAGCAGCTTAGACAGAGACTACAATGAGCAGTTCTTC.

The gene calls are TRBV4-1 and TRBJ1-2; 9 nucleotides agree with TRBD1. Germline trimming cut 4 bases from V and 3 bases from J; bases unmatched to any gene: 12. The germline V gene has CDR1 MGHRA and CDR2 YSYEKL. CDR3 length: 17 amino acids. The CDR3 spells CASSPGRTGVHYYGYTF. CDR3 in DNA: TGCGCCAGCAGCCCAGGGCGGACAGGGGTACATTACTATGGCTACACCTTC.

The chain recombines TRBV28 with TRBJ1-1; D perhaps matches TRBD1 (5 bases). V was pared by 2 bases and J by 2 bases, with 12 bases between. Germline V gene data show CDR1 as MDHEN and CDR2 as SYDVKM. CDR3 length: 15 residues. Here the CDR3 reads CASSLEGQLNTEAFF. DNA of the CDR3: TGTGCCAGCAGTTTAGAGGGGCAGCTTAACACTGAAGCTTTCTTT.

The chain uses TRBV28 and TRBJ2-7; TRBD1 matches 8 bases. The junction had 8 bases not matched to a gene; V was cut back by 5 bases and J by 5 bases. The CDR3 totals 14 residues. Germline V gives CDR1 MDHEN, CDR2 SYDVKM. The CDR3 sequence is CASSNRGVVHEQYF. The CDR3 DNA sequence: TGTGCCAGCAGTAACAGGGGGGTAGTGCACGAGCAGTACTTC.

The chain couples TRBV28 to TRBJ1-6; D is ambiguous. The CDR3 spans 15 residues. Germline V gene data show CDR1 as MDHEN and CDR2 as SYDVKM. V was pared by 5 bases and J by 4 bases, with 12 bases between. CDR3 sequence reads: CASSTDLEYNSPLHF. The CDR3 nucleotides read TGTGCCAGCAGTACCGACCTGGAGTATAATTCACCCCTCCACTTT.

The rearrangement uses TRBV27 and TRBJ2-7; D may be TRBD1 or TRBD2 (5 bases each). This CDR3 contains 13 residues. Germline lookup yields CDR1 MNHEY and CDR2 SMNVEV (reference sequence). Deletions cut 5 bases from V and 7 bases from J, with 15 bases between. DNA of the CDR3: TGTGCCAGCAGTGAGGGGCGTTATGTGGAGCAGTACTTC. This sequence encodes CASSEGRYVEQYF.

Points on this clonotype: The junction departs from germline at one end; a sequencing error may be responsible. CDR3 DNA sequence: TGCGCCAGCAGAAAAGACAGGGGACTTAACTATGGCTACACCTTC. Translating gives CASRKDRGLNYGYTF. This chain connects TRBV7-8 to TRBJ1-2; 8 bases match TRBD1. The germline gives CDR1 SGHVS, CDR2 FQNEAQ. This CDR3 is built from 15 residues. The whole variable domain, filled in from reference TRBV7-8 and TRBJ1-2, reads GAGVSQSPRYKVAKRGQDVALRCDPISGHVSLFWYQQALGQGPEFLTYFQNEAQLDKSGLPSDRFFAERPEGSVSTLKIQRTQQEDSAVYLCASRKDRGLNYGYTFGSGTRLTVV.

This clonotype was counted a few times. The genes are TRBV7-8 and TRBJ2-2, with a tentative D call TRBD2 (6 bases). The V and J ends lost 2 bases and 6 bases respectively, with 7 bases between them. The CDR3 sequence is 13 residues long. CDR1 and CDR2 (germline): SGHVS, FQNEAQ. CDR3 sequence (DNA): TGTGCCAGCAGCTTATGGGGGGCCGGGGAGCTGTTTTTT. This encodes CASSLWGAGELFF.

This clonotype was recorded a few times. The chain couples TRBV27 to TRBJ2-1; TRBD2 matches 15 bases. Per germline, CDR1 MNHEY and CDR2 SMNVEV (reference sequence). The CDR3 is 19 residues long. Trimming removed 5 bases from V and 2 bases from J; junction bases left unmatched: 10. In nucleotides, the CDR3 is TGTGCCAGCAGTCCTACCCCGGGACTAGCGGGGGGTACCTACAATGAGCAGTTCTTC. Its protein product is CASSPTPGLAGGTYNEQFF.

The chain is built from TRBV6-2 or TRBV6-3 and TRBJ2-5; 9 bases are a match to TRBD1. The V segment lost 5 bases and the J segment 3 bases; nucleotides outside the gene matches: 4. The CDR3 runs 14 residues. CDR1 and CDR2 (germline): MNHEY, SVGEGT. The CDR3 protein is CASSIRTGEETQYF. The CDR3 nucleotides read TGTGCCAGCAGTATCCGGACAGGGGAAGAGACCCAGTACTTC.

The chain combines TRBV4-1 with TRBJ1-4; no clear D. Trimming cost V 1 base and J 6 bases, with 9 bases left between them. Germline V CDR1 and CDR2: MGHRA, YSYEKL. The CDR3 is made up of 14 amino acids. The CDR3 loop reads CASSQVVMDEKLFF. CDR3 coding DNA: TGCGCCAGCAGCCAAGTTGTGATGGATGAAAAACTGTTTTTT.

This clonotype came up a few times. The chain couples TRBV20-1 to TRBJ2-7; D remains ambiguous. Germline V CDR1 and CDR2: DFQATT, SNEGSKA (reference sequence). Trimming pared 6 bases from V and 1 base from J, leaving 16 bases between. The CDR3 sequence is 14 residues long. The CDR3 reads CSANTWGPSYEQYF. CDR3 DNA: TGCAGTGCCAATACGTGGGGTCCTTCCTACGAGCAGTACTTC.

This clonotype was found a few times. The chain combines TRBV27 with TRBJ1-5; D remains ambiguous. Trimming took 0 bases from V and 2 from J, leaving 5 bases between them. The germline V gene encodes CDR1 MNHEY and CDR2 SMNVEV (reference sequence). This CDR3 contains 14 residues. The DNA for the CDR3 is TGTGCCAGCAGTTTATCTTTCGGCAATCAGCCCCAGCATTTT. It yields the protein CASSLSFGNQPQHF.

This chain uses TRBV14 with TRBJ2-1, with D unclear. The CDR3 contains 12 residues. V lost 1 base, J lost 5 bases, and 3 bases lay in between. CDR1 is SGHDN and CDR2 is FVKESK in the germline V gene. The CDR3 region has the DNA TGTGCCAGCAGCCAAGGGAACAATGAGCAGTTCTTC. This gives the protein CASSQGNNEQFF.